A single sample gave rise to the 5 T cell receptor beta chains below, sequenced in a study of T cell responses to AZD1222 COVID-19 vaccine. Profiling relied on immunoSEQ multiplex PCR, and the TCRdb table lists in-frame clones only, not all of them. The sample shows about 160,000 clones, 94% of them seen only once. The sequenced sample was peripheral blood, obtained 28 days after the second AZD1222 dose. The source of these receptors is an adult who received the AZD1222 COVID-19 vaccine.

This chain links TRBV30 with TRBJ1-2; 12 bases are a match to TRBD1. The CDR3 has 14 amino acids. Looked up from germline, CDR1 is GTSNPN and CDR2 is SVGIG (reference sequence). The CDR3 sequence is CAWDRGRINYGYTF. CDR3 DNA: TGTGCTTGGGACAGGGGGCGAATAAACTATGGCTACACCTTC.

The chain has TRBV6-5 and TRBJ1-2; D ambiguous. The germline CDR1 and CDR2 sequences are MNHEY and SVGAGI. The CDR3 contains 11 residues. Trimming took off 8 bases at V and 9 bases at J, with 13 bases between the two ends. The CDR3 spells CASGISPRYTF. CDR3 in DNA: TGTGCCAGCGGGATCTCCCCCCGCTACACCTTC.

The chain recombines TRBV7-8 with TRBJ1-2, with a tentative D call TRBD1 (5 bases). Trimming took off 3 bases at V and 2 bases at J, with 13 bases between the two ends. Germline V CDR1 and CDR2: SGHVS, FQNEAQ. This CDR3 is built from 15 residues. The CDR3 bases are TGTGCCAGCAGCTTTGGGTCAGGGCTAAACTATGGCTACACCTTC. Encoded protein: CASSFGSGLNYGYTF.

CDR3 nucleotides: TGTGCCAGTAGTATAAAAGGACGGAACACTGAAGCTTTCTTT. It translates to CASSIKGRNTEAFF. The chain uses TRBV19 and TRBJ1-1; the D is unclear. This CDR3 has 14 amino acids. Germline loops: CDR1 LNHDA, CDR2 SQIVND (reference sequence). V lost 2 bases to trimming and J lost 1 base, with 8 bases between them. Full variable domain (rest looked up from reference TRBV19 and TRBJ1-1): DGGITQSPKYLFRKEGQNVTLSCEQNLNHDAMYWYRQDPGQGLRLIYYSQIVNDFQKGDIAEGYSVSREKKESFPLTVTSAQKNPTAFYLCASSIKGRNTEAFFGQGTRLTVV.

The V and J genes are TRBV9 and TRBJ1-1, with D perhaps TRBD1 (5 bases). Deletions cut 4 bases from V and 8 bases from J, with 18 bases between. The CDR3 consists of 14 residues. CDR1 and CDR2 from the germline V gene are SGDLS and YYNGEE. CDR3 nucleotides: TGTGCCAGCAGCCTTACCGACAGTCTCGGAGAAGCTTTCTTT. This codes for CASSLTDSLGEAFF.